This T cell receptor (beta chain) was identified in a study of identical twins. Study findings and constraints: Out-of-frame alpha sequences shared between twins exhibited an excess of low generation probability.

For this clonotype: Antigen unknown.

Via MiXCR, TCRdb re-called the 5' RACE reads, giving one row per CDR3 protein. The sample yields 1.5 million or so distinct CDR3 sequences, about 32% seen once. This CDR3 spans 14 amino acids. Per germline, CDR1 MDHEN and CDR2 SYDVKM. This chain links TRBV28 with TRBJ2-5, with 8 bases that match TRBD1. The J call is in doubt because the DNA end fits TRBJ2-7 better. This receptor was taken from a newborn girl in good health. The sequencing input was cord blood. CDR3 in DNA: TGTGCCAGCAGTTCGACAGGGGATGACTACGAGCAGTACTTC. Residues: CASSSTGDDYEQYF.